The rows below give T cell receptor beta chains drawn from one sample of a study of regulatory T cells in long-lasting Graves disease. TCRdb ran MiXCR on the multiplex PCR reads and lists one entry per CDR3 protein. The sample contains a few hundred thousand distinct CDR3 sequences, approximately 16% of which appear only once. The data were also submitted as part of a second study, on T cells in Graves' hyperthyroidism and ophthalmopathy.

The specimen comprised peripheral blood mononuclear cells (PBMCs), sampled at new diagnosis, from a patient treated with antithyroid drugs. These receptors were obtained from a woman younger than 35 with Graves disease. The CDR3 runs from the conserved cysteine through the conserved F or W. Fields, in order: clone size, V gene, CDR3 length, D gene, J gene, CDR3 DNA, CDR3 protein. D genes are given only for firm matches. A clone size is listed for some rows: how often the clone was seen (once, few, many), or a class if it is expanded.

>-|TRBV9|16|TRBD2|TRBJ2-2
TGTGCCAGCAGCGTAGGGGCTAGCGGGAACACCGGGGAGCTGTTTTTT
CASSVGASGNTGELFF
>-|TRBV3-1|14|TRBD1|TRBJ1-1
TGTGCCAGCAGCCCGGGACAGGGCACCACTGAAGCTTTCTTT
CASSPGQGTTEAFF
>few|TRBV18|12|-|TRBJ2-1
TGTGCCAGCTCACCACCTAGGTCTGAGCAGTTCTTC
CASSPPRSEQFF
>few|TRBV4-1|15|-|TRBJ2-2
TGCGCCAGCAGCCAAGGGGACCAAAACACCGGGGAGCTGTTTTTT
CASSQGDQNTGELFF
>-|TRBV12-3/TRBV12-4|16|-|TRBJ2-7
TGTGCCAGCAGTTTAAGAAGCGGGACAGTCGCCTACGAGCAGTACTTC
CASSLRSGTVAYEQYF
>few|TRBV14|15|-|TRBJ2-7
TGTGCCAGCAGCTATACAGGGAAAAGCGGTTACGAGCAGTACTTC
CASSYTGKSGYEQYF
>many|TRBV3-1|16|-|TRBJ2-2
TGTGCCAGCAGCCAAGATGTGCAGGGAAACACCGGGGAGCTGTTTTTT
CASSQDVQGNTGELFF
>many|TRBV5-6|15|-|TRBJ2-4
TGTGCCAGCAGCCCCGGGATGAGTTCGGAAAACATTCAGTACTTC
CASSPGMSSENIQYF
>-|TRBV19|16|TRBD1|TRBJ2-2
TGTGCCAGTAGTTCTCTCGACAGGGCCGGAACCGGGGAGCTGTTTTTT
CASSSLDRAGTGELFF
>few|TRBV6-9|18|TRBD1|TRBJ2-2
TGTGCCAGCAGTTACGTCGGGACAGGAATTATGAACACCGGGGAGCTGTTTTTT
CASSYVGTGIMNTGELFF
>many|TRBV10-2|13|-|TRBJ1-2
TGCGCCAGCAGTGACGGGTGGAACTATGGCTACACCTTC
CASSDGWNYGYTF
>-|TRBV27|15|TRBD1|TRBJ2-2
TGTGCCGGCCCCGCGGACAGGGATTTTACCGGGGAGCTGTTTTTT
CAGPADRDFTGELFF
>once|TRBV6-2/TRBV6-3|15|-|TRBJ2-7
TGTGCCAGCAGTTACACCGGACAGTCCCTGAACGAGCAGTACTTC
CASSYTGQSLNEQYF
>many|TRBV7-9|14|-|TRBJ2-5
TGTGCCAGCAGCCCAGGGACGGTGCAAGAGACCCAGTACTTC
CASSPGTVQETQYF
>many|TRBV20-1|16|-|TRBJ2-5
TGCAGCCTAGAGCCGTATGCGGCGGGCCTCCAAGAGACCCAGTACTTC
CSLEPYAAGLQETQYF
>few|TRBV25-1|16|-|TRBJ2-7
TGTGCCAGCCTTGAAAAATCTAGGACAGAGACCTACGAGCAGTACTTC
CASLEKSRTETYEQYF
>-|TRBV30|14|TRBD1|TRBJ1-5
TGTGCCTGGAGTACTGACAGGGGTAATCAGCCCCAGCATTTT
CAWSTDRGNQPQHF
>many|TRBV28|14|-|TRBJ2-7
TGTGCCAGCAGTTTATTTCGGGGTTCGGTCGAGCAGTACTTC
CASSLFRGSVEQYF
>many|TRBV5-1|17|TRBD2|TRBJ2-3
TGCGCCAGCAGCCATAAAGGGACTAGCGGGATAACAGATACGCAGTATTTT
CASSHKGTSGITDTQYF
>many|TRBV3-1|14|-|TRBJ1-2
TGTGCCAGCAGCCACCCCGGGACTCTCTATGGCTACACCTTC
CASSHPGTLYGYTF
>many|TRBV20-1|13|-|TRBJ1-5
TGCAGTGCTCCGGACGGTAGCAATCAGCCCCAGCATTTT
CSAPDGSNQPQHF
>many|TRBV6-5|15|TRBD2|TRBJ2-1
TGTGCCAGCAGTTGGGGACTAGCGGGAGCGGGTGAGCAGTTCTTC
CASSWGLAGAGEQFF
>few|TRBV20-1|15|TRBD2|TRBJ2-2
TGCAGTGCTAGAGTAGCGGGAGGGCCCACCGGGGAGCTGTTTTTT
CSARVAGGPTGELFF
>many|TRBV7-2|18|TRBD1|TRBJ2-1
TGTGCCAGCAGCTTAGTGGGACAGTGGGGACGGACTGGGAATGAGCAGTTCTTC
CASSLVGQWGRTGNEQFF
>many|TRBV19|12|-|TRBJ1-5
TGTGCCAGCAGCAGTGGCAATCAGCCCCAGCATTTT
CASSSGNQPQHF
>-|TRBV12-3/TRBV12-4|15|TRBD2|TRBJ2-3
TGTGCCAGCTCCATTGCTAGCGGGAGCACAGATACGCAGTATTTT
CASSIASGSTDTQYF
>few|TRBV18|17|TRBD2|TRBJ2-2
TGTGCCAGCTCACCTCATGGACTAGCGGCGAACACCGGGGAGCTGTTTTTT
CASSPHGLAANTGELFF
>-|TRBV9|16|-|TRBJ1-6
TGTGCCAGCAGCCCCCGTTCAGTGGAGAGAAATTCACCCCTCCACTTT
CASSPRSVERNSPLHF
>many|TRBV20-1|19|-|TRBJ2-1
TGCAGTGCTAGAGATATGAGGGGAGTCGGGACAAAGTACTACAATGAGCAGTTCTTC
CSARDMRGVGTKYYNEQFF
>-|TRBV2|15|TRBD2|TRBJ2-7
TGTGCCAGCAGTGAAGCGACTAGCGGGGCGTACGAGCAGTACTTC
CASSEATSGAYEQYF